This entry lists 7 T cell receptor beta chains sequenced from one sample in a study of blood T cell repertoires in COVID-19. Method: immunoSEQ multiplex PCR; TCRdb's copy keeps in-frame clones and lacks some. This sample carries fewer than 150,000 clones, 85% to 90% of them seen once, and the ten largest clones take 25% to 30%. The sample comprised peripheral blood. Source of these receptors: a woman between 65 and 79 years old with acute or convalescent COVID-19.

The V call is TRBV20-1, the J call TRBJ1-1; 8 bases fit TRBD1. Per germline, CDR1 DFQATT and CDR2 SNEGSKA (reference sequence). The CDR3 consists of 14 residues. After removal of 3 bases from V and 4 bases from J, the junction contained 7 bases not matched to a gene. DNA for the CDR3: TGCAGTGCTAGTCAGGGGGCGCCGAGCACTGAAGCTTTCTTT. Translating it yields CSASQGAPSTEAFF.

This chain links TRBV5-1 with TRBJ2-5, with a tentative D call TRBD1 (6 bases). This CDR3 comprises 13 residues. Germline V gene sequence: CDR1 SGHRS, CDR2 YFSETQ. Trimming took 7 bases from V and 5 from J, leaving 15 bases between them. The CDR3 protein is CASGITGLETQYF. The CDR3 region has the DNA TGCGCCAGCGGAATAACAGGGCTGGAGACCCAGTACTTC.

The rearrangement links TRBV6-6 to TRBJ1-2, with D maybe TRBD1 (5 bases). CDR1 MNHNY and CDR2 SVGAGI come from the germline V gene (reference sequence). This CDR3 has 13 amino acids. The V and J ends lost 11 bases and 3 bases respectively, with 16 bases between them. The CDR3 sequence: CAARTGLHYGYTF. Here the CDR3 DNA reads TGTGCCGCCCGGACGGGACTGCACTATGGCTACACCTTC.

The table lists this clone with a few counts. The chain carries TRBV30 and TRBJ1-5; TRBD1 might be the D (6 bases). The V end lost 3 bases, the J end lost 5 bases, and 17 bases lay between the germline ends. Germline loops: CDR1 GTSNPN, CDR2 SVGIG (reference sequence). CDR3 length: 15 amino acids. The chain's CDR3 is CAWSVRGSAYQPQHF. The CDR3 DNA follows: TGTGCCTGGAGCGTAAGGGGGTCCGCTTATCAGCCCCAGCATTTT.

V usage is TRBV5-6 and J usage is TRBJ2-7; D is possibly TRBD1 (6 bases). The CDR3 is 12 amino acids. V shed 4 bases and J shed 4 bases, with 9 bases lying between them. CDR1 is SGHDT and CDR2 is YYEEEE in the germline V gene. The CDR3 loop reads CASSPTGYEQYF. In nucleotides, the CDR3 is TGTGCCAGCAGCCCCACAGGGTACGAGCAGTACTTC.

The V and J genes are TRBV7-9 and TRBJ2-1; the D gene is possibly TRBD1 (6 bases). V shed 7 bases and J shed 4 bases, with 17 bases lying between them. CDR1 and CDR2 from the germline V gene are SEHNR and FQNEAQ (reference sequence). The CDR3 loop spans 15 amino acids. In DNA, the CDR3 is TGTGCCAGCACCTCGGTTGGGGGCGGTTACAATGAGCAGTTCTTC. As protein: CASTSVGGGYNEQFF.

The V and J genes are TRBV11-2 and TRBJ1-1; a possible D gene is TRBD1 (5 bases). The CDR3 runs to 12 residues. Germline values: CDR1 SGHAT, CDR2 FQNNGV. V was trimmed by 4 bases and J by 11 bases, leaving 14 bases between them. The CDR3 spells CASSYLGRLAFF. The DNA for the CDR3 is TGTGCCAGCAGCTACTTGGGGCGGCTGGCTTTCTTT. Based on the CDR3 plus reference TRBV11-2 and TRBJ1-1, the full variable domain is EAGVAQSPRYKIIEKRQSVAFWCNPISGHATLYWYQQILGQGPKLLIQFQNNGVVDDSQLPKDRFSAERLKGVDSTLKIQPAKLEDSAVYLCASSYLGRLAFFGQGTRLTVV.